A selection of T cell receptor beta chains follows, all from one sample in a study of blood T cell repertoires in COVID-19. The repertoire was sequenced with immunoSEQ multiplex PCR; TCRdb's copy has only in-frame clones and lacks some. Among roughly 70,000 clones listed, about 91% were seen once. The source material was peripheral blood. The receptor source for this set is a woman aged 65 to 85 with acute or convalescent COVID-19. The CDR3 runs from the conserved cysteine through the conserved F or W. The D gene is left open where the match is weak. Clone size is not always given. Where it is, it says once, few, many or a class for expanded clones.

clone size	D gene	J gene	V gene	CDR3 DNA	CDR3 protein
-	TRBD1	TRBJ1-2	TRBV4-3	TGCGCCAGCAGTGCCCGGGACAGGGGTAACTATGGCTACACCTTC	CASSARDRGNYGYTF
-	TRBD1	TRBJ2-7	TRBV18	TGTGCCAGCTCACCACAGGGACAGGGCGCCGAGCAGTACTTC	CASSPQGQGAEQYF
-	TRBD1	TRBJ2-6	TRBV27	TGTGCCAGCAGGTTGCAAGTCTTGCGGGACAGGGAACCGTCTGGGGCCAACGTCCTGACTTTC	CASRLQVLRDREPSGANVLTF
-	-	TRBJ1-5	TRBV4-1	TGCGCCAGCAGGGCCAGCCCAGCGGATAGCAATCAGCCCCAGCATTTT	CASRASPADSNQPQHF
-	TRBD2	TRBJ2-5	TRBV29-1	TGCAGCGGGGGCGGGAGGGCCAAAGAGACCCAGTACTTC	CSGGGRAKETQYF
few	-	TRBJ1-1	TRBV10-3	TGTGCCATCAGTGAACAACAGGGGAACACTGAAGCTTTCTTT	CAISEQQGNTEAFF
-	-	TRBJ1-3	TRBV14	TGTGCCAGCAGCCAAGATCGTGGAAACACCATATATTTT	CASSQDRGNTIYF
-	-	TRBJ1-3	TRBV19	TGTGCCAGTAGTGCCCGCGGGGAGGGCGCTGGAAACACCATATATTTT	CASSARGEGAGNTIYF
few	TRBD2	TRBJ2-1	TRBV5-4	TGTGCCAGCAGCTTGAGAACTAGCGGGGGGCCTGGCTATGAGCAGTTCTTC	CASSLRTSGGPGYEQFF
-	-	TRBJ2-6	TRBV5-1	TGCGCCAGTGGACCTAGCGCGAGCTCTGGGGCCAACGTCCTGACTTTC	CASGPSASSGANVLTF
-	-	TRBJ1-1	TRBV2	TGTGCCAGCAGTGTATGGGAGGGGTACACTGAAGCTTTCTTT	CASSVWEGYTEAFF
once	TRBD2	TRBJ2-5	TRBV28	TGTGCCAGCAGTTTATCAGCGGGAGGGCCGAGATTAGGTAGAGAGACCCAGTACTTC	CASSLSAGGPRLGRETQYF
-	-	TRBJ1-1	TRBV30	TGTGCCTGGAGGCCCAGGGGCACTGAAGCTTTCTTT	CAWRPRGTEAFF
-	-	TRBJ1-5	TRBV7-2	TGTGCCAGCAGCTTGGGCAGGAATCAGCCCCAGCATTTT	CASSLGRNQPQHF
-	TRBD2	TRBJ2-1	TRBV7-9	TGTGCCAGCAGCTTAGCAGTATGGGCTAGCGGGGAGTCGGATGAGCAGTTCTTC	CASSLAVWASGESDEQFF
-	TRBD2	TRBJ2-2	TRBV6-5	TGTGCCAGCAGTTATTCGGGAGGAGGGACCGGGGAGCTGTTTTTT	CASSYSGGGTGELFF
-	-	TRBJ1-5	TRBV28	TGTGCCACCTTACAGGGAGGGATTCAGCCCCAGCATTTT	CATLQGGIQPQHF
-	-	TRBJ2-7	TRBV2	TGTGCCAGCAGTGTCTTGCCCCCGGAGGGGTACTTC	CASSVLPPEGYF
-	-	TRBJ1-2	TRBV7-2	TGTGCCAGCAGCTCCACTTCAAAGTACACCTTC	CASSSTSKYTF
-	-	TRBJ1-5	TRBV19	TGTGCCAGTAGGAACCGATACAATAGCAATCAGCCCCAGCATTTT	CASRNRYNSNQPQHF
-	TRBD1	TRBJ1-2	TRBV2	TGTGCCAGCAGTACACGGACAGGGAACTATGGCTACACCTTC	CASSTRTGNYGYTF
-	-	TRBJ1-1	TRBV27	TGTGCCAGCACCCTGAGGGGGGGCACTGAAGCTTTCTTT	CASTLRGGTEAFF
-	TRBD1	TRBJ1-2	TRBV28	TGTGCCAGCAGTTTATTTACGGGACAGGGGGCGGATGGCTACACCTTC	CASSLFTGQGADGYTF
-	-	TRBJ1-5	TRBV6-1	TGTGCCAGCAGTGAAGTCACAGGGTATCAGCCCCAGCATTTT	CASSEVTGYQPQHF
-	-	TRBJ2-7	TRBV19	TGTGCCAGTAGTATAGAGGCCTCCTACGAGCAGTACTTC	CASSIEASYEQYF
-	-	TRBJ2-2	TRBV30	TGTGCCTGGAGTGTAATCCCAGGGAACACCGGGGAGCTGTTTTTT	CAWSVIPGNTGELFF
-	TRBD2	TRBJ2-1	TRBV19	TGTGCCAGTAGTATCCTACTAGCGGGAGGGCCGACGGGAGGCAATGAGCAGTTCTTC	CASSILLAGGPTGGNEQFF
-	TRBD1	TRBJ2-4	TRBV7-6	TGTGCCAGCAGCCCTGGACAGGGCTTATCCAAAAACATTCAGTACTTC	CASSPGQGLSKNIQYF
once	-	TRBJ1-5	TRBV27	TGTGCCAGCAGCAGCCCGGGGAATAGCAATCAGCCCCAGCATTTT	CASSSPGNSNQPQHF
-	TRBD1	TRBJ2-3	TRBV5-1	TGCGCCAGCAGCTCTTACAACAGGGGTAGCGACACAGATACGCAGTATTTT	CASSSYNRGSDTDTQYF
-	-	TRBJ1-1	TRBV30	TGTGCCTGGAGCGAAAACAGGGTAAGGACTGAAGCTTTCTTT	CAWSENRVRTEAFF
-	TRBD2	TRBJ2-5	TRBV2	TGTGCCAGCAGTGAACCCGGGACTAGCGGGGCCCAGACCCAGTACTTC	CASSEPGTSGAQTQYF
-	-	TRBJ2-7	TRBV10-3	TGTGCCATCAAAGGGGACGGGACAACTTCCTACGAGCAGTACTTC	CAIKGDGTTSYEQYF
-	-	TRBJ1-1	TRBV18	TGTGCCAGCTCACCACGACAGCCGAACACTGAAGCTTTCTTT	CASSPRQPNTEAFF
-	TRBD1	TRBJ2-7	TRBV5-1	TGCGCCAGCAGCTTGACCATGACAGGGCAGGGGGAGCAGTACTTC	CASSLTMTGQGEQYF
-	-	TRBJ1-3	TRBV19	TGTGCCAGTAGTACCCGGGATGGAAACACCATATATTTT	CASSTRDGNTIYF
-	TRBD1	TRBJ1-3	TRBV6-5	TGTGCCAGCAGACCTACAGGGGTTGGAAACACCATATATTTT	CASRPTGVGNTIYF
many	-	TRBJ1-1	TRBV3-1/TRBV3-2	TGTGCCAGCAGCCCCTGGGGGGGAAACACTGAAGCTTTCTTT	CASSPWGGNTEAFF
-	TRBD1	TRBJ1-2	TRBV5-1	TGCGCCAGCAGCTTGCAACCAGACAGGGTCGGCTATGGCTACACCTTC	CASSLQPDRVGYGYTF
-	-	TRBJ2-7	TRBV2	TGTGCCAGCAACCTAGCCCGTTCCTACGAGCAGTACTTC	CASNLARSYEQYF
-	TRBD2	TRBJ2-1	TRBV10-3	TGTGCCATCACGGGGGGGAGGGGTGAGCAGTTCTTC	CAITGGRGEQFF
few	-	TRBJ1-1	TRBV5-8	TGTGCCAGCAGCCGTCCCGGGATGGGGACTGAAGCTTTCTTT	CASSRPGMGTEAFF
-	-	TRBJ1-1	TRBV19	TGTGCCAGCCACTTTAACACTGAAGCTTTCTTT	CASHFNTEAFF
-	TRBD1	TRBJ1-1	TRBV29-1	TGCAGCGTTGGACAGGGAGCCGTTGAAGCTTTCTTT	CSVGQGAVEAFF
-	TRBD1	TRBJ1-1	TRBV4-1	TGCGCCAGCAGCCAATTGGGGACAGGGGCGCTGAACACTGAAGCTTTCTTT	CASSQLGTGALNTEAFF
-	-	TRBJ1-1	TRBV6-5	TGTGCCAGCAGGAGGCACGAGACTGAAGCTTTCTTT	CASRRHETEAFF
-	-	TRBJ2-5	TRBV15	TGTGCCACCAGCGGCGCAGGGGTTTATCGCGGGACCCAGTACTTC	CATSGAGVYRGTQYF
-	-	TRBJ1-1	TRBV6-5	TGTGCCAGCAGTAAAACACCAGGGTTCGGAGCTTTCTTT	CASSKTPGFGAFF
-	-	TRBJ2-7	TRBV12-3/TRBV12-4	TGTGCCAGCAGGACAACTCTTAGCTACGAGCAGTACTTC	CASRTTLSYEQYF
few	TRBD1	TRBJ1-2	TRBV7-9	TGTGCCAGCAGCCTGACAGGGGAAGAATATGGCTACACCTTC	CASSLTGEEYGYTF
-	TRBD1	TRBJ1-2	TRBV29-1	TGCAGCGTTGGGACAGGGGGCTTGGATGGCTACACCTTC	CSVGTGGLDGYTF
-	-	TRBJ1-1	TRBV18	TGTGCCGGGTCCGAGTCGGGAAGAATGAACACTGAAGCTTTCTTT	CAGSESGRMNTEAFF